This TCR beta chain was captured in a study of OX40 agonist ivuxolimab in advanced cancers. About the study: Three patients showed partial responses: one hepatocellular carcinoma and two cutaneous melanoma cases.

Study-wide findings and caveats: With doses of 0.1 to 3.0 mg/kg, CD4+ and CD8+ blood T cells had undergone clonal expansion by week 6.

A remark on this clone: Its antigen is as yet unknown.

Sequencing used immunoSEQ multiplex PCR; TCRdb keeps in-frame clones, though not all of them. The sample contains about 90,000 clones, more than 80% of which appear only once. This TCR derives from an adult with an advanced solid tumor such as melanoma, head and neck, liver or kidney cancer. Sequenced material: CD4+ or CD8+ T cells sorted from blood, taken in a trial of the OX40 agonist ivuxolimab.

The CDR3 protein is CASSERAANEQYF. CDR3 coding DNA: TGTGCCAGCAGTGAGAGGGCAGCAAACGAGCAGTACTTC. The chain carries TRBV6-1 and TRBJ2-7, with D perhaps TRBD2 (5 bases). V lost 3 bases, J lost 5 bases, and 11 bases lay in between. The germline V gene encodes CDR1 MNHNS and CDR2 SASEGT. This CDR3 contains 13 residues.